The 13 T cell receptor beta chains below were found in one sample sequenced in a study of healthy donors' naive CD4 and CD8 T cells. Each TCR library used around 500 ng of total RNA and a linear amplification protocol. TCRdb re-called the reads through MiXCR, storing one row per CDR3 protein. The sample lists 150,000 to 200,000 distinct CDR3 sequences, over 60% seen once, with 2% to 2.5% in the top ten. Sequencing was performed on naive CD4+ and CD8+ T cells sorted from blood, pooled from several donors. Source of these receptors: a pool of human donors in good health; the sample pools cells from several healthy donors.

The chain is built from TRBV30 and TRBJ1-1, with a possible D match to TRBD1 (5 bases). There are 14 residues in the CDR3. Germline CDR1 and CDR2: GTSNPN and SVGIG (reference sequence). V lost 4 bases, J lost 4 bases, and 16 bases lay in between. CDR3 residues: CAWITGTSGTEAFF. CDR3 nucleotides: TGTGCCTGGATTACTGGGACCTCCGGCACTGAAGCTTTCTTT.

The chain carries TRBV29-1 and TRBJ2-5; D not certain. V lost 7 bases and J 5 bases, leaving 17 bases between the germline ends. The CDR3 consists of 13 residues. CDR1 SQVTM and CDR2 ANQGSEA come from the germline V gene. The chain's CDR3 is CSASNLGRETQYF. The CDR3 coding sequence is TGCAGCGCCTCAAACCTCGGCCGGGAGACCCAGTACTTC.

This clonotype was picked up one time. V gene TRBV5-1 combines with J gene TRBJ2-7; the match to TRBD1 covers 8 bases. The CDR3 contains 15 residues. V gave up 3 bases and J gave up 3 bases; unmatched junction bases: 8. Germline values: CDR1 SGHRS, CDR2 YFSETQ. The CDR3 sequence: CASSSGQASLYEQYF. The DNA for the CDR3 is TGCGCCAGCAGCTCGGGACAGGCTTCACTCTACGAGCAGTACTTC. The whole variable domain, remainder taken from reference TRBV5-1 and TRBJ2-7, is KAGVTQTPRYLIKTRGQQVTLSCSPISGHRSVSWYQQTPGQGLQFLFEYFSETQRNKGNFPGRFSGRQFSNSRSEMNVSTLELGDSALYLCASSSGQASLYEQYFGPGTRLTVT.

The J gene is TRBJ2-7, the V gene TRBV29-1, with 7 positions matching TRBD1. The length of the CDR3 is 13 residues. J was trimmed by 2 bases and V by 3 bases; bases with no gene match: 4. The germline V gene encodes CDR1 SQVTM and CDR2 ANQGSEA. This CDR3 reads CSVEEGGPYEQYF. The CDR3 nucleotides are TGCAGCGTTGAGGAAGGGGGCCCCTACGAGCAGTACTTC.

The J gene is TRBJ1-1, the V gene TRBV12-3 or TRBV12-4; TRBD1 agrees at 7 bases. V shed 2 bases and J 13 bases; nucleotides not matched to a gene: 10. CDR3 length: 13 amino acids. The CDR3 nucleotides read TGTGCCAGCAGTTTAACGAGGGACAGCCCTGTTTTCTTT. It is translated as CASSLTRDSPVFF.

V is TRBV6-5 and J is TRBJ2-6; D ambiguous. Germline V gene lookup returns CDR1 MNHEY and CDR2 SVGAGI. Trimming took off 4 bases at V and 4 bases at J, with 17 bases between the two ends. The CDR3 totals 17 residues. The CDR3 nucleotides read TGTGCCAGCAGTTCCCCCGGTTTCAGGACCGGGGCCAACGTCCTGACTTTC. Its translation is CASSSPGFRTGANVLTF.

CDR3 sequence: CASSLGVLSYEQYF. The CDR3 DNA follows: TGCGCCAGCAGCTTAGGGGTCCTCTCCTACGAGCAGTACTTC. The chain recombines TRBV5-1 with TRBJ2-7; possibly TRBD1 for D (5 bases). The CDR3 runs to 14 residues. CDR1 SGHRS and CDR2 YFSETQ come from the germline V gene. Deletions cut 2 bases from V and 0 bases from J, with 9 bases between.

This chain joins TRBV6-6 and TRBJ1-3; D possibly corresponds to TRBD1 (5 bases). The CDR3 length is 15 residues. Trimming removed 0 bases at V and 4 bases at J, with 10 bases between. In germline, CDR1 is MNHNY, CDR2 SVGAGI (reference sequence). The CDR3 DNA follows: TGTGCCAGCAGTTACTCAGGGGAGTCGGGAAACACCATATATTTT. It is translated as CASSYSGESGNTIYF.

This clonotype was counted a single time. This rearrangement joins TRBV27 to TRBJ1-1; TRBD1 agrees at 8 bases. With V trimmed by 2 bases and J by 4 bases, 9 bases remained unmatched. Germline CDR1 reads MNHEY; CDR2 reads SMNVEV (reference sequence). The CDR3 loop spans 16 amino acids. The CDR3, as DNA: TGTGCCAGCAGTTTAGGGACAGGTAACGGTGGCACTGAAGCTTTCTTT. Residues: CASSLGTGNGGTEAFF.

This clonotype was seen more than once but under ten times. The chain has TRBV6-5 and TRBJ1-3; D is possibly TRBD1 (5 bases). The CDR3 has 15 amino acids. The V gene lost 6 bases and the J gene lost 4 bases, with 16 bases spanning the gap. CDR1 and CDR2 (germline): MNHEY, SVGAGI. This CDR3 is CASSRPSRVGNTIYF. CDR3 in DNA: TGTGCCAGCAGCAGGCCATCCAGGGTGGGAAACACCATATATTTT.

This rearrangement joins TRBV18 to TRBJ2-1, with D maybe TRBD2 (5 bases). Trimming removed 3 bases at V and 8 bases at J, with 11 bases between. The germline V gene encodes CDR1 KGHSH and CDR2 LQKENI. The CDR3 covers 13 residues. CDR3 nucleotides: TGTGCCAGCTCACCTGCCATTAGCGATGAGCAGTTCTTC. It codes for CASSPAISDEQFF. Using reference TRBV18 and TRBJ2-1 for the parts outside the CDR3, the full variable domain is NAGVMQNPRHLVRRRGQEARLRCSPMKGHSHVYWYRQLPEEGLKFMVYLQKENIIDESGMPKERFSAEFPKEGPSILRIQQVVRGDSAAYFCASSPAISDEQFFGPGTRLTVL.

This clonotype was seen only a few times. V is TRBV21-1 and J is TRBJ2-5. TRBV21-1 is an annotated pseudogene. CDR3 length: 14 residues. The CDR3 protein is CASSKDNDKETQYF. DNA of the CDR3: TGTGCCAGCAGCAAAGATAACGACAAAGAGACCCAGTACTTC.

This clonotype showed up just a few times. V and J are TRBV19 and TRBJ2-7; D might be TRBD1 or TRBD2, each matching 7 bases. Germline CDR1 is LNHDA and CDR2 is SQIVND (reference sequence). This CDR3 is 14 amino acids long. V was shortened by 5 bases and J by 7 bases, with 18 bases between the two germline ends. DNA for the CDR3: TGTGCCAGTAGTCAGGGGACAGCGGGGCGGGAGCAGTACTTC. Protein sequence: CASSQGTAGREQYF. Full variable domain (missing parts from reference TRBV19 and TRBJ2-7): DGGITQSPKYLFRKEGQNVTLSCEQNLNHDAMYWYRQDPGQGLRLIYYSQIVNDFQKGDIAEGYSVSREKKESFPLTVTSAQKNPTAFYLCASSQGTAGREQYFGPGTRLTVT.